Listed here are 16 T cell receptor beta chains from one sample, sequenced in a study of tumor-infiltrating lymphocytes in primary liver carcinoma. Bulk tissue was left unsorted, and RNA and DNA were co-extracted from about 19-30 mg of it. Researchers generated TCR beta cDNA from about 500 ng of total RNA, relying on a constant-region primer. Three rounds of nested multiplex PCR with slightly modified ARM-PCR produced TCR beta libraries. The opening two PCR rounds, around 11 cycles each, paired TRBV1-TRBV30 forward primers with a C-beta reverse primer. TCRdb independently ran MiXCR on the multiplex PCR reads; one entry per CDR3 protein. The data contain tens of thousands of distinct CDR3 sequences, 69% of them seen just once; the ten biggest clones take up around 24%. Sequencing was done on a sample of tumor-adjacent normal liver tissue. All receptors come from a man aged 40-55 years with primary liver carcinoma and hepatitis B virus infection.

V gene TRBV12-3 or TRBV12-4 combines with J gene TRBJ1-2; D is unresolved. Trimming took off 3 bases at V and 6 bases at J, with 11 bases between the two ends. The CDR3 is 13 residues long. The CDR3 nucleotides are TGTGCCAGCAGTTTCGCGGGCGGCCATGGCTACACCTTC. As protein: CASSFAGGHGYTF.

This clonotype has ten or more counts. This chain uses TRBV7-9 with TRBJ2-1, with 7 nucleotides matching TRBD1. With 5 bases clipped from V and 5 bases from J, the junction kept 6 bases outside the gene matches. Germline CDR1 is SEHNR and CDR2 is FQNEAQ (reference sequence). The CDR3 is made up of 14 amino acids. DNA of the CDR3: TGTGCCAGCAGCGCGAGACAGGGCCACAATGAGCAGTTCTTC. Translation gives CASSARQGHNEQFF.

In regard to this clonotype: The CDR3 does not end in the conserved phenylalanine or tryptophan, so this is likely a read error. The chain combines TRBV28 with TRBJ2-2; D remains ambiguous. CDR1 MDHEN and CDR2 SYDVKM come from the germline V gene. The CDR3 sequence is 13 residues long. V lost 1 base and J lost 7, with 7 bases in between. The CDR3 loop reads CASSLLRVGELFL. The CDR3 coding sequence is TGTGCCAGCAGTTTATTAAGGGTCGGGGAGCTGTTTCTT.

This clonotype was found a few times. A read error may produce the germline difference seen at one junction end. The J gene is TRBJ2-7, the V gene TRBV28, with 11 bases lining up with TRBD1. CDR3 length: 15 amino acids. CDR1 is MDHEN and CDR2 is SYDVKM in the germline V gene. The CDR3: CASSKGTGGPYGQYF. For the CDR3, the DNA is TGCGCCAGCAGTAAGGGGACAGGGGGACCCTACGGGCAGTACTTC.

Ten or more counts support this clonotype. The chain uses TRBV29-1 and TRBJ2-7, with TRBD2 matching 9 bases. Germline V gives CDR1 SQVTM, CDR2 ANQGSEA. The V and J ends lost 3 bases and 2 bases, in that order; junction bases with no gene match: 17. The CDR3 is 18 residues long. The CDR3 nucleotides are TGCAGCGTTGATTGGGGTAGTTCGGGGGCTAGCGGGACCTACGAGCAGTACTTC. Translated, it gives CSVDWGSSGASGTYEQYF.

Many counts were recorded for this clonotype. The genes are TRBV30 and TRBJ1-3; D gene ambiguous. The CDR3 totals 12 residues. V was pared by 2 bases and J by 4 bases, with 6 bases between. Germline CDR1 and CDR2: GTSNPN and SVGIG (reference sequence). The DNA of the CDR3 is TGTGCCTGGAGTACTGAAGGAAACACCATATATTTT. This translates into CAWSTEGNTIYF.

The gene calls are TRBV11-1 and TRBJ2-2, with D possibly being TRBD1 (7 bases). CDR3 length: 14 amino acids. V shed 3 bases and J shed 13 bases, with 18 bases lying between them. Looked up from germline, CDR1 is SGHAT and CDR2 is FQDESV (reference sequence). The CDR3: CASSFTGVTGRLFF. Here the CDR3 DNA reads TGTGCCAGCAGCTTTACAGGGGTAACCGGGAGGCTGTTTTTT.

At least ten counts were recorded for this clonotype. The CDR3 region has the DNA TGCGCCAGCAGTGAGTCTATAGTGTCTGAAGCTTTCTTT. Translated: CASSESIVSEAFF. The genes are TRBV10-1 and TRBJ1-1; D gene uncertain. This CDR3 comprises 13 residues. The V end was cut by 0 bases, the J end by 6 bases, with 8 bases between. Germline lookup yields CDR1 WNHNN and CDR2 SYGVQD (reference sequence).

For this clonotype: The conserved phenylalanine or tryptophan normally closing the CDR3 is absent here, so this likely arose from a read error. The chain joins TRBV12-3 or TRBV12-4 to TRBJ2-7, with TRBD2 matching 10 bases. This CDR3 has 14 residues. The CDR3 reads CVSSLAGENYEQYS. The CDR3 region has the DNA TGTGTCAGCAGTCTAGCGGGAGAGAACTACGAGCAGTACTCC.

There are a few counts of this clonotype. This chain uses TRBV11-2 with TRBJ2-3; D might be TRBD2 (5 bases). V was pared by 7 bases and J by 2 bases, with 19 bases between. Per the germline V gene, CDR1 is SGHAT and CDR2 is FQNNGV. This CDR3 contains 16 residues. The DNA of the CDR3 is TGTGCCAGCACCAGAAGATGTACGGGGAACACAGATACGCAGTATTTT. Its translation is CASTRRCTGNTDTQYF. Full variable domain (outside the CDR3, taken from reference TRBV11-2 and TRBJ2-3): EAGVAQSPRYKIIEKRQSVAFWCNPISGHATLYWYQQILGQGPKLLIQFQNNGVVDDSQLPKDRFSAERLKGVDSTLKIQPAKLEDSAVYLCASTRRCTGNTDTQYFGPGTRLTVL.

The chain carries TRBV6-1 and TRBJ1-5; D not certain. CDR1 and CDR2 from the germline V gene are MNHNS and SASEGT. V was shortened by 4 bases and J by 5 bases, with 15 bases between the two germline ends. The CDR3 totals 15 residues. CDR3 nucleotide sequence: TGTGCCAGCAGTGTCACATGGGCCTTTGATCAGCCCCAGCATTTT. Protein: CASSVTWAFDQPQHF.

On this clonotype: Being one base from a much bigger clone, this may be a read error. CDR3 in DNA: TGTGCCAGCAGCCCTCCTACCCACAAGGGAACTAACTATGACTACACCTTC. It specifies CASSPPTHKGTNYDYTF. V and J are TRBV11-3 and TRBJ1-2; D unclear. CDR1 is SGHNT, CDR2 YENEEA, per germline. The CDR3 runs to 17 residues.

V and J are TRBV5-6 and TRBJ1-1, with D possibly matching TRBD1 (5 bases). Trimming took off 2 bases at V and 6 bases at J, with 20 bases between the two ends. The germline gives CDR1 SGHDT, CDR2 YYEEEE. The CDR3 runs to 16 residues. Here the CDR3 reads CASSFRVGVRVAEAFF. The CDR3 DNA sequence: TGTGCCAGCAGCTTCCGGGTAGGGGTACGAGTGGCTGAAGCTTTCTTT.

As for this clonotype: Relative to the germline gene, one junction end is altered; a read error may explain this. The chain is built from TRBV19 and TRBJ2-1; D is possibly TRBD2 (6 bases). Germline V gives CDR1 LNHDA, CDR2 SQIVND (reference sequence). The length of the CDR3 is 15 residues. The CDR3 DNA follows: TGTGCCAGTCGTCCGGGAGATCCCCTCTACAATGAGGAGTTCTTC. Translated, it gives CASRPGDPLYNEEFF.

Only a few counts were recorded for this clonotype. The junction and the germline gene differ at one end; a read error may be behind it. DNA for the CDR3: TGTGCCAGCAGTGAAGTGGCCGATGAGGAGTTCTTC. Translating gives CASSEVADEEFF. The chain recombines TRBV6-1 with TRBJ2-1; D ambiguous. The V gene's germline CDR1 is MNHNS and CDR2 SASEGT. CDR3 length: 12 amino acids.

With regard to this clonotype: Compared with germline, one end of the junction differs, possibly owing to a read error. J is TRBJ1-6 and V is TRBV5-4; the match to TRBD1 covers 7 bases. The CDR3 is 13 residues long. The germline V gene has CDR1 SGHNT and CDR2 YYREEE (reference sequence). The CDR3 reads CASIIEPEGALYF. The CDR3 nucleotides are TGTGCCAGCATAATAGAGCCGGAGGGGGCCCTCTACTTT.